This record concerns one T cell receptor beta chain sequence. Antigen specificity is unknown. The germline V gene has CDR1 SGHVS and CDR2 FNYEAQ. This CDR3 is 14 amino acids long. V was pared by 1 base and J by 8 bases, with 9 bases between. This entry belongs to a study of graft-versus-host responses after intestinal transplantation. Profiled with immunoSEQ multiplex PCR; TCRdb holds only in-frame clones, not every one. The sample carries tens of thousands of clones, less than 95% recorded once. The study's findings and limits: Among recipient marrow samples, GvH clones were found; some appeared first in ileum or blood.

This chain joins TRBV7-6 and TRBJ2-6; the D gene is possibly TRBD1 (5 bases). The sequenced sample was PBMCs, obtained roughly 660 days after intestinal transplant. The clonotype comes from a human patient who received an intestinal transplant, so some T cells may come from the graft donor. Written as DNA, the CDR3 is TGTGCCAGCAGCTTAGACAGGTTTACCAACGTCCTGACTTTC. Amino acid sequence: CASSLDRFTNVLTF.